Reported below is one TCR beta chain. Its antigen is unknown. The data were obtained in a study of T cell repertoires in cytomegalovirus infection. Whole-study context: Well-studied HLA-B-restricted epitopes and recently identified HLA-C-restricted epitopes of CMV were both used in the study. Signatures in public TCR beta sequences pointed to both CMV infection and matching HLA type. Findings and limits, study-wide: What dominated the ex vivo response were HLA-C-restricted CMV-specific TCR beta clonotypes.

Between the trimmed V and J ends, which lost 3 bases and 7 bases, there was a span of 11 bases. Per the germline V gene, CDR1 is SGHKS and CDR2 is YYEKEE (reference sequence). The CDR3 runs 13 residues. A single record per CDR3 protein comes from TCRdb applying MiXCR to the reads. The repertoire has a few hundred thousand distinct CDR3 sequences, roughly 34% of them found once; the top ten carry about 13%. The sample here was cultured PBMCs, taken from culture after CMV antigen stimulation. The V and J genes are TRBV5-5 and TRBJ2-1; D is unclear. This sequence originates from a human donor in good health (CMV status not recorded). Some clones in this sample may be carry-over from other donors' samples. CDR3 DNA sequence: TGTGCCAGCAGCTCTCACAAAGGGAATGAGCAGTTCTTC. This sequence encodes CASSSHKGNEQFF.